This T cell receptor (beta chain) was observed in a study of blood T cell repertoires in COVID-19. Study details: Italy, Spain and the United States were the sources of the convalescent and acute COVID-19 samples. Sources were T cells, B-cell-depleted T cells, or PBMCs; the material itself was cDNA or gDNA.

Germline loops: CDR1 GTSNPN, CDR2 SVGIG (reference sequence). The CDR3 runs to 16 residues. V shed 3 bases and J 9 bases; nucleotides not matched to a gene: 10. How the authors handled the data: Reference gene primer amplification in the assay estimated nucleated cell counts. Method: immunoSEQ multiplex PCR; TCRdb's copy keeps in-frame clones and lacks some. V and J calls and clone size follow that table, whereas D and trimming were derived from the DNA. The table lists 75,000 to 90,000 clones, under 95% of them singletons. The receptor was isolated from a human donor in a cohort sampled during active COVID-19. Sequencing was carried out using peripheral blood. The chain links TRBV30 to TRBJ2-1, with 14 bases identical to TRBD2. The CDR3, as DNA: TGTGCCTGGAGGGTGGGACTAGCGGGGGCTGTTGGTGAGCAGTTCTTC. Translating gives CAWRVGLAGAVGEQFF.